This TCR beta chain originates from a study of radiotherapy plus CTLA-4 blockade in lung cancer. This clone was picked up one time. Those with chemo-refractory metastatic non-small-cell lung cancer were treated with focal radiation combined with CTLA-4 blockade using ipilimumab. Profiled with immunoSEQ multiplex PCR; TCRdb holds only in-frame clones, not every one. The sample lists roughly 98,000 clones, around four fifths occurring once. V lost 8 bases to trimming and J lost 3 bases, with 12 bases between them. Germline-derived CDR1 and CDR2 are MNHEY and SMNVEV (reference sequence). The CDR3 totals 13 residues.

The clonotype comes from a human donor with non-small cell lung cancer that progressed on radiotherapy plus ipilimumab. V is TRBV27 and J is TRBJ2-3; D might be TRBD1 (6 bases). The starting material was peripheral blood, obtained from a patient treated with radiotherapy plus ipilimumab. CDR3 nucleotides: TGTGCCAGCCTGTTACAGGGTACAGATACGCAGTATTTT. It yields the protein CASLLQGTDTQYF.